Each of the 9 T cell receptor beta chains below was sequenced from the same sample in a study of cytomegalovirus exposure and HLA in healthy donors. With 60 Vbeta and 13 Jbeta primers, the PCR was carried out. Assay used: immunoSEQ multiplex PCR; TCRdb lists only in-frame clones, some missing. The sample lists 130,000 to 150,000 clones, about four fifths seen once, with 2.5% to 3.5% in the top ten. Source material: PBMCs. These receptors were obtained from a male donor in good health and CMV-seronegative.

The V call is TRBV4-3, the J call TRBJ2-2, with TRBD1 matching over 9 bases. V lost 2 bases, J lost 0 bases, and 4 bases stayed unmatched. The length of the CDR3 is 17 residues. Per germline, CDR1 LGHNA and CDR2 YSLEER. CDR3 sequence (DNA): TGCGCCAGCAGCCAATTACAGGGGGCGGCGAACACCGGGGAGCTGTTTTTT. Translated, it gives CASSQLQGAANTGELFF.

V and J are TRBV19 and TRBJ1-6; D is ambiguous. Germline V gene lookup returns CDR1 LNHDA and CDR2 SQIVND (reference sequence). The CDR3 has 14 residues. Trimming stripped 5 bases from V and 3 bases from J, with 8 bases between. CDR3 region: CASSGGNYNSPLHF. Here the CDR3 DNA reads TGTGCCAGTAGTGGAGGGAACTATAATTCACCCCTCCACTTT.

This clone is a singleton in its sample. CDR3 amino acids: CASTGGAAQETQYF. CDR3 nucleotides: TGTGCCAGCACCGGAGGGGCGGCCCAAGAGACCCAGTACTTC. This chain uses TRBV6-1 with TRBJ2-5, with D perhaps matching TRBD2 (6 bases). Trimming removed 7 bases from V and 1 base from J, with 13 bases in between. The CDR3 covers 14 residues. Germline CDR1 is MNHNS and CDR2 is SASEGT.

The chain is built from TRBV27 and TRBJ1-5; D remains ambiguous. In germline, CDR1 is MNHEY, CDR2 SMNVEV (reference sequence). The V gene lost 9 bases and the J gene lost 2 bases, with 17 bases spanning the gap. CDR3 length: 15 amino acids. CDR3 sequence reads: CARALCGVRNQPQHF. The CDR3 DNA follows: TGTGCCAGGGCCCTTTGCGGGGTGCGCAATCAGCCCCAGCATTTT.

This chain connects TRBV19 to TRBJ2-7, with 11 nucleotides matching TRBD1. Germline lookup yields CDR1 LNHDA and CDR2 SQIVND (reference sequence). V shed 4 bases, J shed 3 bases, and the junction held 2 bases outside the gene matches. CDR3 length: 14 residues. The CDR3 spells CASSTGTGGYEQYF. In nucleotides, the CDR3 is TGTGCCAGTAGTACCGGGACAGGGGGCTACGAGCAGTACTTC.

The DNA of the CDR3 is TGTGCCAGCAGCCTCGTGCGGGGGGGGAATCTCGAGCAGTACTTC. It specifies CASSLVRGGNLEQYF. The rearrangement uses TRBV11-1 and TRBJ2-7, with 9 bases that match TRBD2. Germline assignment: CDR1 SGHAT and CDR2 FQDESV (reference sequence). V lost 5 bases, J lost 6 bases, and 11 bases stayed unmatched. CDR3 length: 15 residues.

The genes are TRBV29-1 and TRBJ2-7; TRBD2 agrees at 8 bases. Losses at the gene ends were 6 bases for V and 1 base for J; bases not matched to a gene: 8. The germline V gene encodes CDR1 SQVTM and CDR2 ANQGSEA. The CDR3 extends over 14 amino acids. CDR3 sequence: CSVLTREGSYEQYF. DNA for the CDR3: TGCAGCGTCCTGACCCGGGAGGGGTCCTACGAGCAGTACTTC.

This clone has just a few counts. The chain links TRBV2 to TRBJ2-4; 8 bases align to TRBD2. The CDR3 sequence is 15 residues long. The V and J ends lost 6 bases and 6 bases, in that order; junction bases with no gene match: 10. Germline V lookup: CDR1 SNHLY, CDR2 FYNNEI. Written as DNA, the CDR3 is TGTGCCAGCAGGGGGGCCCTCGGGGGGGGAAACATTCAGTACTTC. It yields the protein CASRGALGGGNIQYF.

This chain uses TRBV6-6 with TRBJ1-4; no firm D call. V was trimmed by 0 bases and J by 7 bases, leaving 15 bases between them. Germline V gives CDR1 MNHNY, CDR2 SVGAGI (reference sequence). CDR3 length: 16 residues. The CDR3 loop is CASSYSTSYGIEKLFF. The DNA for the CDR3 is TGTGCCAGCAGTTACTCGACGAGCTACGGGATTGAAAAACTGTTTTTT.